Listed here is a single TCR beta chain. The data derive from a study of blood T cell repertoires in COVID-19. Clones were sequenced by immunoSEQ multiplex PCR, and TCRdb holds only the in-frame ones, with some missing. The sample consists of 310,000 or so clones, roughly 87% of them appearing once. With 7 bases clipped from V and 5 bases from J, the junction kept 3 bases outside the gene matches. Germline CDR1 is SGDLS and CDR2 is YYNGEE. The CDR3 loop spans 13 amino acids. The chain couples TRBV9 to TRBJ2-2; 9 nucleotides match TRBD1. The specimen was PBMCs or T cells enriched from blood (not recorded which). The receptor was derived from a young woman who had recovered from COVID-19. Here the CDR3 DNA reads TGTGCCAGCGGACAGGGGAGGACCGGGGAGCTGTTTTTT. It is translated as CASGQGRTGELFF. Full variable domain (rest looked up from reference TRBV9 and TRBJ2-2): DSGVTQTPKHLITATGQRVTLRCSPRSGDLSVYWYQQSLDQGLQFLIQYYNGEERAKGNILERFSAQQFPDLHSELNLSSLELGDSALYFCASGQGRTGELFFGEGSRLTVL.